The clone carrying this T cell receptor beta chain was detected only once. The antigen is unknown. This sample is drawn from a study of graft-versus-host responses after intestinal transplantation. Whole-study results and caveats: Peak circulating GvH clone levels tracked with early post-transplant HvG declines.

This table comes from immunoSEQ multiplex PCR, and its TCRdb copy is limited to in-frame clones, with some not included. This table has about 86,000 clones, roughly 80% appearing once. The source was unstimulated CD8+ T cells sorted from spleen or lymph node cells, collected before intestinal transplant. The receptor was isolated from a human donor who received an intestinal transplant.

CDR3 loop: CASSYSGAGGFEKLFF. CDR3 nucleotides: TGTGCCAGCAGTTACTCGGGCGCAGGGGGGTTCGAAAAACTGTTTTTT. V and J are TRBV6-5 and TRBJ1-4; 7 nucleotides line up with TRBD1. With V trimmed by 0 bases and J by 8 bases, 9 bases remained unmatched. From germline, CDR1 is MNHEY and CDR2 SVGAGI. The CDR3 runs to 16 residues.